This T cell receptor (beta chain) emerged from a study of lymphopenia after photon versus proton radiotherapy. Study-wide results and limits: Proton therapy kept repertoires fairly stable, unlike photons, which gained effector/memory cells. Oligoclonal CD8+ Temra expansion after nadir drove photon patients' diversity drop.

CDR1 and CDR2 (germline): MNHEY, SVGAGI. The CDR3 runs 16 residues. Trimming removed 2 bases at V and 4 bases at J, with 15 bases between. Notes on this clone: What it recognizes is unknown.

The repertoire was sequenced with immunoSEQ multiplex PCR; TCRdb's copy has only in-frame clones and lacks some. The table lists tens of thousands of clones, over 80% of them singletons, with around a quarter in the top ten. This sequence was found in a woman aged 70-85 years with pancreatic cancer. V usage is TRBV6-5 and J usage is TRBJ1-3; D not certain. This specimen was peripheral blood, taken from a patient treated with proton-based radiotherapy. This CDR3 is CASSYAAGKLGNTIYF. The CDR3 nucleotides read TGTGCCAGCAGTTACGCCGCCGGGAAATTGGGAAACACCATATATTTT.